This is a list of T cell receptor beta chains from one sample in a study of identifying expanded T cells in peripheral blood. Produced via immunoSEQ multiplex PCR; TCRdb's table is partial and in-frame only. The sample lists 50,000 or so clones; roughly nine tenths were seen once. Sequencing was carried out using blood. The receptors come from a person aged 18-70 years in good health. Both conserved end residues are part of each CDR3. The D gene is left open where the match is weak. Clone size, where shown, is once, few, many, or a class for clones that have expanded.

j_call	v_call	d_call	clone_size	cdr3_aa	cdr3_nt
TRBJ2-7	TRBV28	.	.	CASSLGRAFYEQYF	TGTGCCAGCAGCCTAGGCAGGGCTTTCTACGAGCAGTACTTC
TRBJ1-5	TRBV6-1	.	.	CASSPVQGHQPQHF	TGTGCCAGCAGCCCAGTACAGGGTCATCAGCCCCAGCATTTT
TRBJ2-5	TRBV18	.	.	CASSRSRDTAQETQYF	TGTGCCAGCTCACGCTCCCGGGACACAGCACAAGAGACCCAGTACTTC
TRBJ1-2	TRBV19	.	.	CASSMQDRFYGYTF	TGTGCCAGTAGTATGCAGGACAGATTCTATGGCTACACCTTC
TRBJ1-1	TRBV28	.	.	CASSGTVNTEAFF	TGTGCCAGCAGTGGGACTGTGAACACTGAAGCTTTCTTT
TRBJ1-1	TRBV29-1	TRBD1	.	CSVEGVRGRDTEAFF	TGCAGCGTTGAAGGAGTCAGGGGGCGGGACACTGAAGCTTTCTTT
TRBJ2-7	TRBV4-3	.	.	CASSQDRDYEQYF	TGCGCCAGCAGCCAAGACAGGGACTACGAGCAGTACTTC
TRBJ1-1	TRBV5-1	.	.	CASSLDGGMAQAFF	TGCGCCAGCAGCTTGGATGGGGGAATGGCCCAAGCTTTCTTT
TRBJ2-1	TRBV7-2	TRBD1	.	CASSLRTGTYEQFF	TGTGCCAGCAGCTTACGGACAGGGACGTATGAGCAGTTCTTC
TRBJ1-2	TRBV10-3	.	.	CAISEELKSYGYTF	TGTGCCATCAGTGAGGAACTAAAATCCTATGGCTACACCTTC
TRBJ2-7	TRBV4-3	.	.	CASSQDDDGVYEQYF	TGCGCCAGCAGCCAAGATGATGATGGAGTCTACGAGCAGTACTTC
TRBJ2-2	TRBV13	.	.	CASSLVRATGELFF	TGTGCCAGCAGCTTAGTGAGGGCCACCGGGGAGCTGTTTTTT
TRBJ1-2	TRBV6-6	.	.	CASSYAANGYTF	TGTGCCAGCAGTTACGCTGCTAATGGCTACACCTTC
TRBJ2-3	TRBV7-3	.	medium-sized	CASSLLPLTDTQYF	TGTGCCAGCAGCTTACTTCCACTCACAGATACGCAGTATTTT
TRBJ2-7	TRBV7-8	TRBD2	.	CASSLTTGTSNAYEQYF	TGTGCCAGCAGCTTAACCACCGGGACTAGCAATGCCTACGAGCAGTACTTC
TRBJ1-5	TRBV5-8	TRBD1	.	CATRQGNQPQHF	TGTGCCACCAGACAGGGGAATCAGCCCCAGCATTTT
TRBJ1-6	TRBV30	.	once	CAWSVRGADSPLHF	TGTGCCTGGAGTGTACGGGGGGCTGATTCACCCCTCCACTTT
TRBJ1-4	TRBV28	TRBD1	.	CASSSSGQGREKLFF	TGTGCCAGCAGTTCCTCTGGACAGGGTCGAGAAAAACTGTTTTTT
TRBJ2-2	TRBV19	.	.	CASSILQGTGELFF	TGTGCCAGTAGTATTTTACAGGGCACCGGGGAGCTGTTTTTT
TRBJ1-2	TRBV6-1	.	.	CASKRNYGYTF	TGTGCCAGCAAGCGGAACTATGGCTACACCTTC
TRBJ2-2	TRBV27	.	.	CASRPFDGGNTGELFF	TGTGCCAGCAGGCCCTTCGATGGGGGCAACACCGGGGAGCTGTTTTTT
TRBJ1-1	TRBV6-5	.	.	CASRGGSEAFF	TGTGCCAGCAGGGGGGGCTCTGAAGCTTTCTTT
TRBJ2-1	TRBV7-3	.	.	CASSPWWGVEQFF	TGTGCCAGCAGCCCCTGGTGGGGGGTTGAGCAGTTCTTC
TRBJ1-1	TRBV27	TRBD1	once	CASSTGTGKAFF	TGTGCCAGCAGTACCGGGACAGGTAAAGCTTTCTTT
TRBJ1-1	TRBV6-5	.	.	CASSYNGQNTEAFF	TGTGCCAGCAGTTACAACGGACAGAACACTGAAGCTTTCTTT
TRBJ2-5	TRBV28	.	.	CASSLGVSGQETQYF	TGTGCCAGCAGTTTAGGCGTGTCGGGGCAAGAGACCCAGTACTTC
TRBJ1-1	TRBV15	.	once	CATSREVGWTEAFF	TGTGCCACCAGCAGGGAAGTTGGGTGGACTGAAGCTTTCTTT
TRBJ1-1	TRBV5-1	.	.	CASSLVLSGQGDTEAFF	TGCGCCAGCAGCTTGGTTCTGTCGGGGCAGGGTGACACTGAAGCTTTCTTT
TRBJ1-1	TRBV6-1	.	.	CASSEGNRNTEAFF	TGTGCCAGCAGTGAAGGCAATAGGAACACTGAAGCTTTCTTT
TRBJ2-7	TRBV6-1	.	.	CASSEYPNSLREQYF	TGTGCCAGCAGTGAGTATCCAAACTCCTTACGGGAGCAGTACTTC
TRBJ2-3	TRBV7-2	.	.	CASSRVGGRGDTQYF	TGTGCCAGCAGCCGGGTGGGGGGCCGGGGAGATACGCAGTATTTT
TRBJ2-5	TRBV29-1	TRBD1	.	CSGRDRVQETQYF	TGCAGCGGGAGAGACAGGGTCCAAGAGACCCAGTACTTC
TRBJ1-3	TRBV5-4	.	once	CASSTPLGDGGNTIYF	TGTGCCAGCAGCACCCCCCTGGGGGACGGAGGAAACACCATATATTTT
TRBJ1-4	TRBV10-3	TRBD1	.	CAISESSTGGREKLFF	TGTGCCATCAGTGAGTCTTCGACAGGGGGACGTGAAAAACTGTTTTTT
TRBJ2-2	TRBV6-5	.	.	CASRHNGELFF	TGTGCCAGCAGACATAACGGGGAGCTGTTTTTT
TRBJ1-2	TRBV5-1	.	medium-sized	CASSPATGYGYTF	TGCGCCAGCAGCCCTGCCACTGGCTATGGCTACACCTTC
TRBJ2-7	TRBV18	.	.	CASSPGYEQYF	TGTGCCAGCTCACCGGGCTACGAGCAGTACTTC
TRBJ2-7	TRBV10-3	.	.	CAISESGIYEQYF	TGTGCCATCAGTGAGTCGGGAATATACGAGCAGTACTTC
TRBJ2-2	TRBV5-6	.	.	CASSLGSGGNTGELFF	TGTGCCAGCAGCTTGGGGTCCGGGGGAAACACCGGGGAGCTGTTTTTT
TRBJ2-1	TRBV5-1	TRBD2	.	CASSRTSGSYNEQFF	TGCGCCAGCAGCCGGACTAGTGGGTCCTACAATGAGCAGTTCTTC
TRBJ2-2	TRBV29-1	.	.	CSVEGSGTGELFF	TGCAGCGTTGAGGGTTCGGGCACCGGGGAGCTGTTTTTT
TRBJ2-1	TRBV28	TRBD2	.	CASSKQREGHNEQFF	TGTGCCAGCAGCAAACAGCGGGAGGGCCATAATGAGCAGTTCTTC
TRBJ1-2	TRBV9	.	.	CASSSRQAANYGYTF	TGTGCCAGCAGCTCCCGACAGGCAGCTAACTATGGCTACACCTTC
TRBJ1-2	TRBV5-1	.	.	CASSLGQNYGYTF	TGCGCCAGCAGCTTGGGACAGAACTATGGCTACACCTTC
TRBJ2-7	TRBV28	TRBD2	.	CASSPLTSGSPSTYEQYF	TGTGCCAGCAGTCCTCTGACTAGCGGGAGCCCCTCTACCTACGAGCAGTACTTC
TRBJ2-7	TRBV29-1	.	.	CSVIKQDYEQYF	TGCAGCGTTATCAAACAAGACTACGAGCAGTACTTC
TRBJ2-7	TRBV4-3	TRBD2	once	CASSQDYSGDEQYF	TGCGCCAGCAGCCAAGATTATAGCGGGGACGAGCAGTACTTC